These 8 T cell receptor beta chains were all obtained from the same sample, sequenced in a study of cytomegalovirus exposure and HLA in healthy donors. A multiplex PCR was run with 60 Vbeta primers and 13 Jbeta primers. Generated by immunoSEQ multiplex PCR, the TCRdb table keeps only in-frame clones and is missing some. This table has 150,000 to 200,000 clones, over 75% appearing once. The material sequenced was PBMCs. These receptors all stem from a man aged 18 to 29 in good health and CMV-seropositive.

This clone was counted once. The chain links TRBV6-1 to TRBJ2-7, with D possibly TRBD1 on 6 matching bases. Germline V gene sequence: CDR1 MNHNS, CDR2 SASEGT. The CDR3 is 14 residues long. V was cut by 0 bases and J by 2 bases, with 8 bases left in between. The CDR3 DNA sequence: TGTGCCAGCAGTGAAGCGGGGGCCACCTACGAGCAGTACTTC. Its translation is CASSEAGATYEQYF.

The genes are TRBV10-1 and TRBJ2-3; weak D call: TRBD2 (6 bases). Per germline, CDR1 WNHNN and CDR2 SYGVQD (reference sequence). CDR3 size: 15 residues. V was clipped by 0 bases and J by 4 bases, with 11 bases between them. CDR3 bases: TGCGCCAGCAGTGAGTCGCCGGCTAGCGCAGATACGCAGTATTTT. Protein product: CASSESPASADTQYF.

The rearrangement uses TRBV5-1 and TRBJ2-1, with D maybe TRBD1 (6 bases). Germline values: CDR1 SGHRS, CDR2 YFSETQ. CDR3 length: 14 amino acids. The V end was cut by 3 bases, the J end by 3 bases, with 10 bases between. This CDR3 reads CASSSTGIYNEQFF. DNA of the CDR3: TGCGCCAGCAGCTCCACAGGGATCTACAATGAGCAGTTCTTC.

This rearrangement joins TRBV6-5 to TRBJ2-1, with 9 bases aligning to TRBD2. V lost 4 bases and J lost 1; bases outside the gene matches: 5. Looked up from germline, CDR1 is MNHEY and CDR2 is SVGAGI. This CDR3 spans 16 amino acids. The CDR3 bases are TGTGCCAGCAGTTTTATAGCGGGGGAATCCTACAATGAGCAGTTCTTC. Encoded protein: CASSFIAGESYNEQFF.

This sequence joins TRBV6-1 and TRBJ2-1; TRBD1 is a possible D gene (6 bases). V was pared by 6 bases and J by 5 bases, with 14 bases between. Germline-derived CDR1 and CDR2 are MNHNS and SASEGT. This CDR3 has 14 amino acids. As DNA, the CDR3 is TGTGCCAGCAGGGGAACAGGGACAAACAATGAGCAGTTCTTC. Its protein is CASRGTGTNNEQFF.

The V call is TRBV29-1, the J call TRBJ2-1; the D gene is possibly TRBD2 (7 bases). Germline values: CDR1 SQVTM, CDR2 ANQGSEA. Between the trimmed V and J ends, which lost 1 base and 0 bases, there was a span of 16 bases. The CDR3 loop spans 17 amino acids. The CDR3: CSVEGMRGGSSYNEQFF. The CDR3 DNA follows: TGCAGCGTTGAAGGGATGAGGGGGGGGAGCTCCTACAATGAGCAGTTCTTC.

The chain is built from TRBV5-1 and TRBJ2-2; no definite D call. Germline V gene data show CDR1 as SGHRS and CDR2 as YFSETQ. This CDR3 comprises 13 residues. Trimming stripped 3 bases from V and 3 bases from J, with 6 bases between. The CDR3 spells CASSSPDTGELFF. The DNA for the CDR3 is TGCGCCAGCAGCTCCCCGGACACCGGGGAGCTGTTTTTT.

The chain links TRBV4-1 to TRBJ2-1, with TRBD2 matching 10 bases. Looked up from germline, CDR1 is MGHRA and CDR2 is YSYEKL. The CDR3 is 17 amino acids. The J segment lost 2 bases and the V segment lost 0 bases, leaving 4 bases of the junction unmatched. CDR3: CASSQDRLAGAYNEQFF. The CDR3 nucleotides read TGCGCCAGCAGCCAAGACCGGCTAGCGGGGGCCTACAATGAGCAGTTCTTC.